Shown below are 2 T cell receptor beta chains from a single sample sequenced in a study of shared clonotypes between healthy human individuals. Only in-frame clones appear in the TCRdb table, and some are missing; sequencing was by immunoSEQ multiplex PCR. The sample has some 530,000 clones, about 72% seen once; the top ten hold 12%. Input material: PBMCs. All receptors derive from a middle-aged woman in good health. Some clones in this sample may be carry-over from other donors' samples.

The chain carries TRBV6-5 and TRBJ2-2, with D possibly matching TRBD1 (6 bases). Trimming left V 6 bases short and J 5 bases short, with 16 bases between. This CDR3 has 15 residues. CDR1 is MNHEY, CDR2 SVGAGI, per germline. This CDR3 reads CASRPQGSGTGELFF. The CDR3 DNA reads TGTGCCAGCAGGCCACAGGGTTCGGGTACCGGGGAGCTGTTTTTT.

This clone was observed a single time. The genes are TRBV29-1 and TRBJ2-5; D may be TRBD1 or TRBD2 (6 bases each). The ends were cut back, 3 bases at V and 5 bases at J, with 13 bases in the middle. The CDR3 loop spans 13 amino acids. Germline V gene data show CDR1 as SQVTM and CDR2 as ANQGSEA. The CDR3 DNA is TGCAGCGTTGATGAGGGGGGTGGCGAGACCCAGTACTTC. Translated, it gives CSVDEGGGETQYF.